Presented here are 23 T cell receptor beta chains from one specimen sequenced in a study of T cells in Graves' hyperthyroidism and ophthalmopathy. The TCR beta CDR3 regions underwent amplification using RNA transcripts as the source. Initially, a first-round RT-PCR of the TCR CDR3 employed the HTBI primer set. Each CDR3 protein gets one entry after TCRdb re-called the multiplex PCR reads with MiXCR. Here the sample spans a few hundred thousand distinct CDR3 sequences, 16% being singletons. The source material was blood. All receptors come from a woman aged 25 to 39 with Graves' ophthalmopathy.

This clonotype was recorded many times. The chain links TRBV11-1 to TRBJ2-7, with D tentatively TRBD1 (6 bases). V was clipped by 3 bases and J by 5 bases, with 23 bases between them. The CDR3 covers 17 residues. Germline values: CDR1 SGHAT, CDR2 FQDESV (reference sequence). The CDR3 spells CASSLVGMGALGDEQYF. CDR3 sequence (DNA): TGTGCCAGCAGCTTGGTGGGGATGGGGGCCCTTGGCGACGAGCAGTACTTC.

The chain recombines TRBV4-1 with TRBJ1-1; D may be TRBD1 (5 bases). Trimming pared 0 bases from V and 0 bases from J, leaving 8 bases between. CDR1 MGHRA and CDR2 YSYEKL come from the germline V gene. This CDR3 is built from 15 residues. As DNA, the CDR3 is TGCGCCAGCAGCCAAGAGACAGTTCTGAACACTGAAGCTTTCTTT. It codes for CASSQETVLNTEAFF.

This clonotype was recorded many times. This chain's CDR3 is CASSEESQETQYF. The CDR3 DNA is TGTGCCAGCAGTGAGGAAAGCCAAGAGACCCAGTACTTC. The genes are TRBV2 and TRBJ2-5; no reliable D call. CDR1 is SNHLY, CDR2 FYNNEI, per germline. The CDR3 has 13 amino acids. The germline V and J ends were trimmed by 3 bases and 1 base, with 6 bases remaining between them.

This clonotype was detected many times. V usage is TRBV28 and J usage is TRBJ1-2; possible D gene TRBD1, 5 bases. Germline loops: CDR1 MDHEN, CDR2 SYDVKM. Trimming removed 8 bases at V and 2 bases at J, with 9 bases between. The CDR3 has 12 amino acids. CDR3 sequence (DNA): TGTGCCAGCCTGGGGCAAAACTATGGCTACACCTTC. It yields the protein CASLGQNYGYTF.

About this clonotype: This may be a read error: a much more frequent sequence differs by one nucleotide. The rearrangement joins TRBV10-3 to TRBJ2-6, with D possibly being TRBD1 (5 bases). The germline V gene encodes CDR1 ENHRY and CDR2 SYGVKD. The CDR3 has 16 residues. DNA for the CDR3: TGTGCCAGCGCCTATGGACCCGGCTCTGGGGCCAACGCCCTGACTTTC. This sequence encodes CASAYGPGSGANALTF.

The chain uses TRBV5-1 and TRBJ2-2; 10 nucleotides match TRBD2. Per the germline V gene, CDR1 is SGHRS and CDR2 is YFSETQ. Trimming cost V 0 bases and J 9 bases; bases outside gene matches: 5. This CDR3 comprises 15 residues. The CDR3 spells CASSLVGTSARELFF. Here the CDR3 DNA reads TGCGCCAGCAGCTTGGTGGGGACTAGCGCCCGGGAGCTGTTTTTT.

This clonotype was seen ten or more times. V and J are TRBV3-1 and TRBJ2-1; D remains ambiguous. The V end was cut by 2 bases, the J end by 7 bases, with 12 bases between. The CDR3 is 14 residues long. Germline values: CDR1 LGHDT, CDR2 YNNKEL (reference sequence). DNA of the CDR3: TGTGCCAGCAGCCAACAACCCGGTGTAAATGAGCAGTTCTTC. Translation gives CASSQQPGVNEQFF.

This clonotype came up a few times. The DNA of the CDR3 is TGTGCCATCAGCCAGGGACAGGGGTTCACCGGGGAGCTGTTTTTT. Encoded protein: CAISQGQGFTGELFF. This sequence joins TRBV10-3 and TRBJ2-2; 10 bases are a match to TRBD1. Germline-derived CDR1 and CDR2 are ENHRY and SYGVKD. CDR3 length: 15 amino acids. V lost 6 bases to trimming and J lost 4 bases; unmatched junction nucleotides: 5.

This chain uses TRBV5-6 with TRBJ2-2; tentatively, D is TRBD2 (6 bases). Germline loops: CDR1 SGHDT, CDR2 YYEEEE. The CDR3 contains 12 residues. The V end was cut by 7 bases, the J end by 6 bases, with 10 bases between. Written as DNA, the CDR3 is TGTGCCAGCTTCGGAGGGTCCGGGGAGCTGTTTTTT. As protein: CASFGGSGELFF.

The CDR3, as DNA: TGCGCCAGCAGCCAGACCCGGGACACAAGCTCCTACGAGCAGTACTTC. Translating gives CASSQTRDTSSYEQYF. The chain joins TRBV4-3 to TRBJ2-7; D may be TRBD1 (6 bases). The length of the CDR3 is 16 residues. The germline V and J ends were trimmed by 3 bases and 0 bases, with 15 bases remaining between them. The V gene's germline CDR1 is LGHNA and CDR2 YSLEER.

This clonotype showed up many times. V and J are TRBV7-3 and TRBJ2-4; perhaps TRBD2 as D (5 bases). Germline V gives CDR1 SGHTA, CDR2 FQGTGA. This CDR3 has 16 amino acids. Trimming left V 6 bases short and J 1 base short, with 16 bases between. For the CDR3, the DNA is TGTGCCAGCAGTAGAGCCATGGAGGTGGCCAAAAACATTCAGTACTTC. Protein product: CASSRAMEVAKNIQYF. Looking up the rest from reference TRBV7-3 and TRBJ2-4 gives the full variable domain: GAGVSQTPSNKVTEKGKYVELRCDPISGHTALYWYRQSLGQGPEFLIYFQGTGAADDSGLPNDRFFAVRPEGSVSTLKIQRTERGDSAVYLCASSRAMEVAKNIQYFGAGTRLSVL.

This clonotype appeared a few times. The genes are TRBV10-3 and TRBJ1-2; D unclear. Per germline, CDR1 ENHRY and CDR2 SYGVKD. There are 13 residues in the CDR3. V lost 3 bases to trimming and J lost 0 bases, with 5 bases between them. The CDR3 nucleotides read TGTGCCATCAGTGACGGCCCTAACTATGGCTACACCTTC. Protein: CAISDGPNYGYTF.

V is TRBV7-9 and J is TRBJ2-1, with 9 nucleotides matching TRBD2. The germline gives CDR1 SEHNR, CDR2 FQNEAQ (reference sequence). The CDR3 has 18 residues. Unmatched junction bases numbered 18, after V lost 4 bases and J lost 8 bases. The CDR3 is CASSSPLVLAGVGHEQFF. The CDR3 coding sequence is TGTGCCAGCAGCTCCCCGCTGGTCTTAGCGGGAGTGGGCCATGAGCAGTTCTTC.

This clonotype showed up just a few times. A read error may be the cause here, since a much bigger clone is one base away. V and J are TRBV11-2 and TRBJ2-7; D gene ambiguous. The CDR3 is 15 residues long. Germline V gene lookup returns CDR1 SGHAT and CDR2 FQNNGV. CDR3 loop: CASMDLGWRSYGQYF. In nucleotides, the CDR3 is TGTGCCAGCATGGACCTTGGGTGGCGGAGCTACGGGCAGTACTTC. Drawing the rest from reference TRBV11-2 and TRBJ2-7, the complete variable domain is EAGVAQSPRYKIIEKRQSVAFWCNPISGHATLYWYQQILGQGPKLLIQFQNNGVVDDSQLPKDRFSAERLKGVDSTLKIQPAKLEDSAVYLCASMDLGWRSYGQYFGPGTRLTVT.

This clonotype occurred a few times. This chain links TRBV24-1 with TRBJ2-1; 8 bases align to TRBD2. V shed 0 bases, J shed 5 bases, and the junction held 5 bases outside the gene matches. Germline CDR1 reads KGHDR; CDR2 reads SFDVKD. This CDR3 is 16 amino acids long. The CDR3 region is CATSDLKLAGNNEQFF. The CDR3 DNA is TGTGCCACCAGTGATTTGAAATTAGCGGGAAACAATGAGCAGTTCTTC.

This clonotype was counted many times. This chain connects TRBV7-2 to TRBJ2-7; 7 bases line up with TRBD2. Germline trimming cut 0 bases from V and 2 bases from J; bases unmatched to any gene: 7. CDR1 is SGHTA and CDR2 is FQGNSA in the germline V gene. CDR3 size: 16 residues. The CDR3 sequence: CASSLAPARGTYEQYF. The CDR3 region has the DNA TGTGCCAGCAGCTTAGCTCCCGCGCGGGGGACCTACGAGCAGTACTTC.

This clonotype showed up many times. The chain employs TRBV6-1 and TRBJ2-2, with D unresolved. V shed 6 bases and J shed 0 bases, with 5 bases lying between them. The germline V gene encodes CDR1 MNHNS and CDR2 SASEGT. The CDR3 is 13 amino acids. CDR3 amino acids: CASRDTNTGELFF. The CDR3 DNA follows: TGTGCCAGCAGAGACACGAACACCGGGGAGCTGTTTTTT.

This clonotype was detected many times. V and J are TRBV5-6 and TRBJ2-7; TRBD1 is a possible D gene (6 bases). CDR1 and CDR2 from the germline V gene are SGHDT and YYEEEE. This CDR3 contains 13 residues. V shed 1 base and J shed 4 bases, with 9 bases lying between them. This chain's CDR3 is CASSLPGEYEQYF. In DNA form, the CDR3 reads TGTGCCAGCAGCTTGCCAGGGGAGTACGAGCAGTACTTC.

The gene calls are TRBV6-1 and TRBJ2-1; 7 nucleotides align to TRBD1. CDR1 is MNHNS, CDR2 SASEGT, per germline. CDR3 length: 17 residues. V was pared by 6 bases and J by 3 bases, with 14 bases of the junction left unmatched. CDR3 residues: CASREIGTVRHYNEQFF. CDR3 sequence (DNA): TGTGCCAGCAGAGAAATCGGGACAGTTAGACACTACAATGAGCAGTTCTTC.

The CDR3 loop reads CASSFEFTGKEGYTF. The CDR3 DNA reads as TGCGCCAGCAGCTTTGAATTTACAGGGAAGGAAGGCTACACCTTC. The chain uses TRBV5-1 and TRBJ1-2, with a weak D call TRBD1 (6 bases). The CDR3 loop spans 15 amino acids. The ends were cut back, 2 bases at V and 8 bases at J, with 19 bases in the middle. The V gene's germline CDR1 is SGHRS and CDR2 YFSETQ.

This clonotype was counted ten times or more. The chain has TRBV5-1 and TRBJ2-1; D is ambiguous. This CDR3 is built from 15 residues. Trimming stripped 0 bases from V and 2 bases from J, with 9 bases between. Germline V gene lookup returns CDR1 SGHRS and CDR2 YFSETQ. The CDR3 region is CASSLGVAPYNEQFF. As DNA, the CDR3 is TGCGCCAGCAGCTTGGGGGTAGCCCCCTACAATGAGCAGTTCTTC.

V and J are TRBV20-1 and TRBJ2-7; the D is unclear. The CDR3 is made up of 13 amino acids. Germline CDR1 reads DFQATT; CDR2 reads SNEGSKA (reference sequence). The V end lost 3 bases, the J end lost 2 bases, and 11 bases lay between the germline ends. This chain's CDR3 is CSASVGLPYEQYF. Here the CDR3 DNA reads TGCAGTGCTAGCGTGGGTCTTCCCTACGAGCAGTACTTC.

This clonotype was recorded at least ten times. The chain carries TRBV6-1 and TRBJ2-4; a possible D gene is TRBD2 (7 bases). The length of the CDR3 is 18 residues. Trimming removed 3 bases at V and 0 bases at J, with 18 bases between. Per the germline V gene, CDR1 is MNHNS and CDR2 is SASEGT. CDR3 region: CASSDLLGGLGAKNIQYF. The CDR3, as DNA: TGTGCCAGCAGTGACCTCCTGGGGGGGCTTGGAGCCAAAAACATTCAGTACTTC.